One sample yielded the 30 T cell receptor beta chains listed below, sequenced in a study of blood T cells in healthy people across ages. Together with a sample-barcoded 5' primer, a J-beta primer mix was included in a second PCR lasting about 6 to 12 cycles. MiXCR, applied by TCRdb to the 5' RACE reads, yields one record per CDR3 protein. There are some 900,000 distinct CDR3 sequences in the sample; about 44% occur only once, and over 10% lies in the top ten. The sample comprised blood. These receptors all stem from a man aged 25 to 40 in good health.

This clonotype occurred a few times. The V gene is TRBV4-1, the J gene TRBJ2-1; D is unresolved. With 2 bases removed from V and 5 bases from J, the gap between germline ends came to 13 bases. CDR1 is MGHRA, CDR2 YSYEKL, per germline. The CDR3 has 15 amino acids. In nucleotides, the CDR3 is TGCGCCAGCAGCCAACCGACGACTGGTAACAATGAGCAGTTCTTC. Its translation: CASSQPTTGNNEQFF.

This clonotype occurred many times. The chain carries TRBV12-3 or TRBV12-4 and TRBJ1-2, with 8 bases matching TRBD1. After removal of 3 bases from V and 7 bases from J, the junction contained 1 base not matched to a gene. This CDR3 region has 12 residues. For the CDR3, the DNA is TGTGCCAGCAGTTTGGGGACAGGTGGCTACACCTTC. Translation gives CASSLGTGGYTF.

Written as DNA, the CDR3 is TGTGCCTGGAGCGCAGGGAAAGGGCAGTACTTC. It codes for CAWSAGKGQYF. The chain has TRBV30 and TRBJ2-7; D is perhaps TRBD1 (5 bases). The CDR3 sequence is 11 residues long. In germline, CDR1 is GTSNPN, CDR2 SVGIG (reference sequence). V lost 3 bases, J lost 9 bases, and 12 bases lay in between.

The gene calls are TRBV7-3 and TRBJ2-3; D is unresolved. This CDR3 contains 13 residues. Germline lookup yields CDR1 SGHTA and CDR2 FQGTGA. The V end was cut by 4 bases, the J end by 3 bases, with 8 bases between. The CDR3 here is CASSSPMTDTQYF. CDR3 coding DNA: TGTGCCAGCAGCTCCCCCATGACAGATACGCAGTATTTT.

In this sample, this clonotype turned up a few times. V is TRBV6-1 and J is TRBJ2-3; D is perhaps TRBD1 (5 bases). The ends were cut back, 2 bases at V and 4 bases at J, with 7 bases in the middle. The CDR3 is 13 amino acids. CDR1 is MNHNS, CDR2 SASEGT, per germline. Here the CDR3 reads CASSETGPDTQYF. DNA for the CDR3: TGTGCCAGCAGTGAAACAGGTCCAGATACGCAGTATTTT.

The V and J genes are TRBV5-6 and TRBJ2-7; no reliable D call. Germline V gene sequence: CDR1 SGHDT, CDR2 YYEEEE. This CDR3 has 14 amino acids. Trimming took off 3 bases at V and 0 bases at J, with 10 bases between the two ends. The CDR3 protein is CASSSVKGSYEQYF. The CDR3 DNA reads TGTGCCAGCAGCTCAGTTAAGGGCTCCTACGAGCAGTACTTC.

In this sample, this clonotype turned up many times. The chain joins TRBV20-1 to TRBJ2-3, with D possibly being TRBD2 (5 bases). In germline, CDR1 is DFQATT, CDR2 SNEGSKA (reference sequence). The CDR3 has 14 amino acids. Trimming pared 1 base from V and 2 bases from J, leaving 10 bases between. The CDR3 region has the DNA TGCAGTGCTAGAGCTAGCAGATACACAGATACGCAGTATTTT. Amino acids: CSARASRYTDTQYF.

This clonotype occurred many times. Written as DNA, the CDR3 is TGTGCCAGCAGTTCTCCGGGACAGGGTCGGGAGACCCAGTACTTC. Protein sequence: CASSSPGQGRETQYF. The rearrangement uses TRBV12-3 or TRBV12-4 and TRBJ2-5; TRBD1 matches at 9 bases. V was clipped by 4 bases and J by 5 bases; unmatched bases: 8. The CDR3 is 15 residues long.

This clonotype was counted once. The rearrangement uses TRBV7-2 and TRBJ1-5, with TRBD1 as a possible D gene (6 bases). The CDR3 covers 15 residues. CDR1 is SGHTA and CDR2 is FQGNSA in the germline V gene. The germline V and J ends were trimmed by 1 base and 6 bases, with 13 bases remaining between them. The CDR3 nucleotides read TGTGCCAGCAGCTTAGACAGGGTCACAGGTCAGCCCCAGCATTTT. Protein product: CASSLDRVTGQPQHF.

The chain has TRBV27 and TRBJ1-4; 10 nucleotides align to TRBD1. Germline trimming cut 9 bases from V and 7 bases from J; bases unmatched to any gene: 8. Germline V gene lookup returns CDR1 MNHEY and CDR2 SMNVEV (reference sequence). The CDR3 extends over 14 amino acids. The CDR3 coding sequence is TGTGCCAGTAAGACGGGACAGGGGCCTGAAAAACTGTTTTTT. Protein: CASKTGQGPEKLFF.

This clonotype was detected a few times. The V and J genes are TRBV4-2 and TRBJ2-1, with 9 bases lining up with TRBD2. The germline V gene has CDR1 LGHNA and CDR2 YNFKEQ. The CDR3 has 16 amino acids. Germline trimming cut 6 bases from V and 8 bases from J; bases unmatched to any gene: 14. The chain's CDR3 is CASSSRVAGGSHEQFF. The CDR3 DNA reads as TGTGCCAGCAGTTCCAGGGTGGCGGGGGGGAGCCATGAGCAGTTCTTC.

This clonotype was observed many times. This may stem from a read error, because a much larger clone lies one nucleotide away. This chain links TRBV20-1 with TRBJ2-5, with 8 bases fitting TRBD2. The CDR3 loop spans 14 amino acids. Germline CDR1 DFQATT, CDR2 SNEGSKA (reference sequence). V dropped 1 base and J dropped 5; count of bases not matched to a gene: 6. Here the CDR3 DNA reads TGCAGTGCTAGAGGGACTAGCCATTTGGAGACCCAGTACTTC. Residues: CSARGTSHLETQYF.

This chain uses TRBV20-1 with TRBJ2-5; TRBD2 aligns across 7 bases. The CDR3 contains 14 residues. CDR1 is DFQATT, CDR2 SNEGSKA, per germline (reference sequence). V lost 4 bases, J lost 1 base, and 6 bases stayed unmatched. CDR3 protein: CSATKTSLQETQYF. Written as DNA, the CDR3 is TGCAGTGCTACCAAGACTAGCCTCCAAGAGACCCAGTACTTC.

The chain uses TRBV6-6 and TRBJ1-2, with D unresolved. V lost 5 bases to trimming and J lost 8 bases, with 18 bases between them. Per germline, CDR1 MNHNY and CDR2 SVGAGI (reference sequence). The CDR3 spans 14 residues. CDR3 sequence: CASSPPGGVSGYTF. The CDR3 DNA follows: TGTGCCAGCAGTCCCCCGGGCGGCGTCTCAGGCTACACCTTC.

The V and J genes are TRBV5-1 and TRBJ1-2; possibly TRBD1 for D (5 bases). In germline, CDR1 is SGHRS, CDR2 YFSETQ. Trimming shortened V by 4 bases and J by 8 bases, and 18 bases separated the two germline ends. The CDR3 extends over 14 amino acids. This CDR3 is CASSPDTRGVGYTF. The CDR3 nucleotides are TGCGCCAGCAGCCCGGACACTAGGGGAGTCGGCTACACCTTC.

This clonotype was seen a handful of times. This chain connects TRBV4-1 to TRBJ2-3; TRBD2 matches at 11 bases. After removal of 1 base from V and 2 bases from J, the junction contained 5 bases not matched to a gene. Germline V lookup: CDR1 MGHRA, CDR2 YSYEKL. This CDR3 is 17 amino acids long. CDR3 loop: CASSQGATSGVTDTQYF. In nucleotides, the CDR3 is TGCGCCAGCAGCCAAGGGGCGACTAGCGGGGTCACAGATACGCAGTATTTT.

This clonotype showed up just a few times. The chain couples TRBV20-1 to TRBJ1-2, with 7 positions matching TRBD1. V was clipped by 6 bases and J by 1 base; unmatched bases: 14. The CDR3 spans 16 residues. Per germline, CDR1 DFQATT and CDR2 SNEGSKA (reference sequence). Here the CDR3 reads CSASPREAGGNYGYTF. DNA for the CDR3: TGCAGTGCCTCCCCGCGTGAGGCAGGGGGTAACTATGGCTACACCTTC.

CDR3 residues: CASSLNPSGGDGEQFF. CDR3 nucleotides: TGTGCCAGCAGCTTAAATCCTAGCGGGGGGGATGGTGAGCAGTTCTTC. The chain has TRBV7-3 and TRBJ2-1; 12 positions agree with TRBD2. The V segment lost 1 base and the J segment 9 bases; nucleotides outside the gene matches: 7. The CDR3 has 16 residues. Germline V gives CDR1 SGHTA, CDR2 FQGTGA.

CDR3 in DNA: TGTGCCAGCGCATGGAACAAGGGATGGCATGGCTACACCTTC. It codes for CASAWNKGWHGYTF. This chain links TRBV6-5 with TRBJ1-2; no definite D call. From germline, CDR1 is MNHEY and CDR2 SVGAGI. The CDR3 spans 14 residues. V was cut by 8 bases and J by 6 bases, with 19 bases left in between.

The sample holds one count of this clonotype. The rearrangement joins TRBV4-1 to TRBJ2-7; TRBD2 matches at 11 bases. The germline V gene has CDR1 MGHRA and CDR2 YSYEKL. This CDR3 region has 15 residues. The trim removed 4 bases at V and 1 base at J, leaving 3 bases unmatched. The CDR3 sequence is CASSPRLAGSYEQYF. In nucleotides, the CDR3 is TGCGCCAGCAGCCCCAGACTAGCGGGGTCCTACGAGCAGTACTTC.

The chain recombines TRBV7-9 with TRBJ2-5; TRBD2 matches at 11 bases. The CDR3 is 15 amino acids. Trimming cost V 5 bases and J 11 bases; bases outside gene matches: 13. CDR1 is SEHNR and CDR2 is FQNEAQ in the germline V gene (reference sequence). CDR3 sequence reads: CASSPTSGSPNEQYF. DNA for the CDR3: TGTGCCAGCAGCCCAACTAGCGGGAGCCCCAATGAGCAGTACTTC.

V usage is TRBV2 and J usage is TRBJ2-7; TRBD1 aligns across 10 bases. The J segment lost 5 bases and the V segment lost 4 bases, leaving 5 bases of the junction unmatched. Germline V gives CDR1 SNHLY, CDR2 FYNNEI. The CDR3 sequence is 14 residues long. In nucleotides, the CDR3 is TGTGCCAGCAGTGGGGACAGGGGTTACCACGAGCAGTACTTC. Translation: CASSGDRGYHEQYF.

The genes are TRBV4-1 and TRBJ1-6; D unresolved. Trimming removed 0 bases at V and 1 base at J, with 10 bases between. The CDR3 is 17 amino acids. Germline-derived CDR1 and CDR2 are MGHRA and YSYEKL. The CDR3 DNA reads TGCGCCAGCAGCCAAGACAGCCAGTGGTCCTATAATTCACCCCTCCACTTT. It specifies CASSQDSQWSYNSPLHF.

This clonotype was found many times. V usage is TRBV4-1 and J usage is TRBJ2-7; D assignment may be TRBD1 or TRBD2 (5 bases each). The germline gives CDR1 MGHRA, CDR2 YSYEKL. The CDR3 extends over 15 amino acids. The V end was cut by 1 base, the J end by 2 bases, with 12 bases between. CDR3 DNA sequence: TGCGCCAGCAGCCAAGGTGGGACGGCAACCTACGAGCAGTACTTC. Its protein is CASSQGGTATYEQYF.

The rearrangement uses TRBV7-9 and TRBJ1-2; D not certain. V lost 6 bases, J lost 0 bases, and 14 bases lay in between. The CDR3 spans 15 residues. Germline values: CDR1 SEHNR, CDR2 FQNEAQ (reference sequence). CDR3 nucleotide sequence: TGTGCCAGCAGAGTGGGAGGACCAGCTAACTATGGCTACACCTTC. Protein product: CASRVGGPANYGYTF.

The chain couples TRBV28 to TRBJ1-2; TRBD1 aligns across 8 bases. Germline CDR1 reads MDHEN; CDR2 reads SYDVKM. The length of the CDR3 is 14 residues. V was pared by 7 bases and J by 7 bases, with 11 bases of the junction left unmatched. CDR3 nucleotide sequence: TGTGCCAGCACCTCGAGCGGGACAGGTTTTGGCTACACCTTC. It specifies CASTSSGTGFGYTF.

The CDR3, as DNA: TGCAGCGTTCGACCCTTCTCGGGGGGACGCACAGATACGCAGTATTTT. This translates into CSVRPFSGGRTDTQYF. This chain links TRBV29-1 with TRBJ2-3; 7 positions match TRBD2. Looked up from germline, CDR1 is SQVTM and CDR2 is ANQGSEA. V trimming: 5 bases; J trimming: 1 base; junction bases outside the gene matches: 12. The CDR3 length is 16 residues.

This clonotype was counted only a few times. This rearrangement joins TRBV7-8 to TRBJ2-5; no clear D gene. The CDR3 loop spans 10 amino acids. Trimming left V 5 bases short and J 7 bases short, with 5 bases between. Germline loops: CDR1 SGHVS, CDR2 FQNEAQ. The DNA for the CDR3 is TGTGCCAGCAGCCACGGGACCCAGTACTTC. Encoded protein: CASSHGTQYF.

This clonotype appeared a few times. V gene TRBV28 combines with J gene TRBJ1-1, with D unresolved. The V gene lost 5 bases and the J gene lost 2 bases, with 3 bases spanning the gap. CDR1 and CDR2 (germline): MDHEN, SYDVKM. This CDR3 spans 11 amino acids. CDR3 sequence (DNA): TGTGCCAGCAGTACCAACACTGAAGCTTTCTTT. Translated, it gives CASSTNTEAFF.

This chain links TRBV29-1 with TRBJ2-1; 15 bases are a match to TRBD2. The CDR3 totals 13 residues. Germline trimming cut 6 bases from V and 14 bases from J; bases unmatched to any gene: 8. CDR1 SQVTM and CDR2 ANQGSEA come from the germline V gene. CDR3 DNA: TGCAGCGTGGGGACTAGCGGGAGGAATTCGGAGTTCTTC. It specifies CSVGTSGRNSEFF.